A single sample is the source of the 8 T cell receptor beta chains below, sequenced in a study of breast tumors, draining lymph nodes, adjacent tissues. TCRdb reprocessed the multiplex PCR reads with MiXCR, giving one entry per CDR3 protein. Counted here are approximately 15,000 distinct CDR3 sequences, 55% to 75% occurring once; the ten biggest clones make up about 20%. Sequences were obtained from tumor-adjacent breast tissue. The receptors originated from a female donor with breast cancer. Some clones in this sample may be carry-over from other donors' samples.

The rearrangement joins TRBV7-2 to TRBJ1-6; the D gene is possibly TRBD1 (5 bases). V lost 4 bases to trimming and J lost 9 bases, with 16 bases between them. The CDR3 totals 15 residues. Germline CDR1 reads SGHTA; CDR2 reads FQGNSA. The CDR3 DNA is TGTGCCAGCAGCTCAGCCGGGGGGAGTGGTTCACCCCTCCACTTT. Amino acid sequence: CASSSAGGSGSPLHF.

This clonotype was recorded at least ten times. V is TRBV7-9 and J is TRBJ1-1, with TRBD1 as a possible D gene (5 bases). The CDR3 extends over 14 amino acids. Germline CDR1 SEHNR, CDR2 FQNEAQ (reference sequence). Trimming shortened V by 5 bases and J by 5 bases, and 15 bases separated the two germline ends. In nucleotides, the CDR3 is TGTGCCAGCAGCCCCCCCGGCAGGGCGACTGAAGCTTTCTTT. It codes for CASSPPGRATEAFF.

In this sample, this clonotype turned up many times. V gene TRBV5-1 combines with J gene TRBJ1-1; D may be TRBD1 (5 bases). V was pared by 7 bases and J by 7 bases, with 17 bases between. The CDR3 is 13 amino acids. From germline, CDR1 is SGHRS and CDR2 YFSETQ. The CDR3 protein is CASGGETGIEAFF. CDR3 DNA sequence: TGCGCCAGCGGGGGGGAAACCGGGATTGAAGCTTTCTTT.

By proportion, this clonotype is medium-sized. This chain links TRBV20-1 with TRBJ1-2; D uncertain. With 2 bases removed from V and 5 bases from J, the gap between germline ends came to 18 bases. CDR3 length equals 15 residues. Germline assignment: CDR1 DFQATT and CDR2 SNEGSKA (reference sequence). The CDR3 region is CSARSQREDLYGYTF. CDR3 in DNA: TGCAGTGCTAGAAGCCAACGGGAGGACCTTTATGGCTACACCTTC.

The chain employs TRBV20-1 and TRBJ1-5, with no clear D. CDR1 and CDR2 (germline): DFQATT, SNEGSKA (reference sequence). This CDR3 has 12 amino acids. With 5 bases removed from V and 7 bases from J, the gap between germline ends came to 12 bases. CDR3 sequence: CSAHRSGQPQHF. The CDR3 DNA follows: TGCAGTGCTCACAGAAGTGGGCAGCCCCAGCATTTT.

The chain uses TRBV12-3 or TRBV12-4 and TRBJ2-7; D may correspond to TRBD1 or TRBD2 (5 bases each). V was cut by 0 bases and J by 2 bases, with 5 bases left in between. This CDR3 spans 13 amino acids. The DNA for the CDR3 is TGTGCCAGCAGTTTAGCGGGGGCCTACGAGCAGTACTTC. Protein product: CASSLAGAYEQYF.

This clonotype appeared once. This chain connects TRBV15 to TRBJ2-7, with 8 bases that match TRBD1. J gave up 2 bases and V 0 bases, and 9 bases lay outside the gene matches. The CDR3 has 17 amino acids. Germline V CDR1 and CDR2: LNHNV, YYDKDF (reference sequence). In DNA form, the CDR3 reads TGTGCCACCAGCAGAGACCTAACGACAGGGGCAACCTACGAGCAGTACTTC. Its translation is CATSRDLTTGATYEQYF.

In this sample, this clonotype turned up once. The chain uses TRBV29-1 and TRBJ1-2; weak D call: TRBD1 (5 bases). V dropped 4 bases and J dropped 5 bases, with 14 bases sitting between them. The CDR3 totals 13 residues. Germline V gene lookup returns CDR1 SQVTM and CDR2 ANQGSEA. The CDR3 nucleotides are TGCAGCGTTGGGGGGGATTACATATATGGCTACACCTTC. It yields the protein CSVGGDYIYGYTF.